One and the same sample provided the 20 T cell receptor beta chains below, sequenced in a study of T cells expressing NK-cell markers. With the 5' RACE reads reprocessed, TCRdb shows one record per CDR3 protein and no DNA. This sample's clone table lists around 260,000 distinct CDR3 sequences. The sequenced sample consisted of blood T cells: a sorted CD56 or NKG2C T cell subset, CD4+ or CD8+ T cells, or bulk PBMC T cells (not recorded which). These receptors all come from a woman between 18 and 70 years old in good health.

CDR3 protein: CSVDRLAGADTQYF. The J gene is TRBJ2-3, the V gene TRBV29-1; with no DNA, the TCRdb D assignment of TRBD2 cannot be verified. Germline-derived CDR1 and CDR2 are SQVTM and ANQGSEA. The CDR3 is 14 amino acids.

The chain has TRBV12-3 or TRBV12-4 and TRBJ1-2; TCRdb selects TRBD1, and the lack of DNA leaves this call unchecked. This CDR3 has 14 residues. CDR3 sequence reads: CASRYQGRDYGYTF.

The chain recombines TRBV6-1 with TRBJ2-5; TCRdb designates TRBD2, a call that cannot be tested without DNA. Germline assignment: CDR1 MNHNS and CDR2 SASEGT. There are 16 residues in the CDR3. The CDR3 spells CASSQGPSGGQETQYF.

The chain's CDR3 is CASKRTGTNYGYTF. The chain recombines TRBV6-2 or TRBV6-3 with TRBJ1-2; lacking DNA, the TRBD1 call made by TCRdb goes unchecked. This CDR3 comprises 14 residues. The germline V gene encodes CDR1 MNHEY and CDR2 SVGEGT.

This sequence joins TRBV27 and TRBJ1-5. CDR1 and CDR2 from the germline V gene are MNHEY and SMNVEV (reference sequence). The CDR3 sequence is 16 residues long. The CDR3 is CASSLRGSRGNQPQHF.

The chain employs TRBV28 and TRBJ1-2; the D call of TRBD1 rests on TCRdb alone, since no DNA is present to check it. Germline values: CDR1 MDHEN, CDR2 SYDVKM. CDR3 length equals 15 residues. CDR3 loop: CASSLTGAMAYGYTF.

The chain uses TRBV6-2 or TRBV6-3 and TRBJ2-1; TCRdb outputs TRBD2, but without DNA this stays unchecked. Per germline, CDR1 MNHEY and CDR2 SVGEGT. There are 16 residues in the CDR3. The CDR3 spells CASSYGSGRSRNEQFF.

The chain combines TRBV20-1 with TRBJ2-1. The CDR3 runs 12 residues. CDR1 and CDR2 from the germline V gene are DFQATT and SNEGSKA (reference sequence). CDR3 sequence: CSAKGDYNEQFF.

The chain is built from TRBV29-1 and TRBJ1-2. Germline V gene data show CDR1 as SQVTM and CDR2 as ANQGSEA. The CDR3 has 12 residues. This chain's CDR3 is CSVDYINYGYTF.

The chain joins TRBV12-3 or TRBV12-4 to TRBJ1-1; no DNA is available, so the TRBD1 call from TCRdb remains unchecked. The CDR3 consists of 16 residues. The CDR3 is CASSRDRDSPNTEAFF.

The gene calls are TRBV28 and TRBJ2-7; TCRdb selects TRBD2, and the lack of DNA leaves this call unchecked. In germline, CDR1 is MDHEN, CDR2 SYDVKM. The CDR3 runs to 12 residues. The CDR3 here is CASSFPPYEQYF.

The rearrangement uses TRBV6-2 or TRBV6-3 and TRBJ2-5; the D call from TCRdb, TRBD1, cannot be confirmed without DNA. Per the germline V gene, CDR1 is MNHEY and CDR2 is SVGEGT. The CDR3 has 14 amino acids. The CDR3 here is CASSSLGGPGTQYF.

This chain uses TRBV7-8 with TRBJ1-1; TCRdb selects TRBD1, and the lack of DNA leaves this call unchecked. Germline V gene lookup returns CDR1 SGHVS and CDR2 FQNEAQ. The CDR3 is 15 residues long. The CDR3 protein is CASSIDRGGGVGAFF.

The V and J genes are TRBV12-3 or TRBV12-4 and TRBJ1-3; checking the TCRdb D call of TRBD1 is not possible without DNA. This CDR3 has 15 residues. The CDR3 protein is CASRMDRSSGNTIYF.

CDR3 residues: CASSYLAAEETQYF. The chain couples TRBV6-2 or TRBV6-3 to TRBJ2-5. Germline assignment: CDR1 MNHEY and CDR2 SVGEGT. This CDR3 contains 14 residues.

The V gene is TRBV5-5, the J gene TRBJ2-4; the TCRdb D gene call, TRBD1, has no DNA to confirm it. The CDR3 runs 14 residues. From germline, CDR1 is SGHKS and CDR2 YYEKEE (reference sequence). This CDR3 is CASSLGGLKNIQYF.

The chain employs TRBV6-2 or TRBV6-3 and TRBJ2-3; lacking DNA, the TRBD2 call made by TCRdb goes unchecked. CDR3 length equals 16 residues. Germline loops: CDR1 MNHEY, CDR2 SVGEGT. The CDR3 reads CASSNHRQSGTDTQYF.

The genes are TRBV12-3 or TRBV12-4 and TRBJ2-1. The CDR3 is made up of 13 amino acids. The CDR3 is CASRLTPDNEQFF.

The chain employs TRBV20-1 and TRBJ2-1; the D call of TRBD1 rests on TCRdb alone, since no DNA is present to check it. The CDR3 has 13 residues. The germline gives CDR1 DFQATT, CDR2 SNEGSKA (reference sequence). The CDR3: CSATGTATMKQFF.

The chain has TRBV20-1 and TRBJ2-3; TCRdb's assignment of TRBD2 cannot be checked, as there is no DNA. This CDR3 contains 15 residues. In germline, CDR1 is DFQATT, CDR2 SNEGSKA (reference sequence). The CDR3 here is CSANDWRGRTDTQYF.